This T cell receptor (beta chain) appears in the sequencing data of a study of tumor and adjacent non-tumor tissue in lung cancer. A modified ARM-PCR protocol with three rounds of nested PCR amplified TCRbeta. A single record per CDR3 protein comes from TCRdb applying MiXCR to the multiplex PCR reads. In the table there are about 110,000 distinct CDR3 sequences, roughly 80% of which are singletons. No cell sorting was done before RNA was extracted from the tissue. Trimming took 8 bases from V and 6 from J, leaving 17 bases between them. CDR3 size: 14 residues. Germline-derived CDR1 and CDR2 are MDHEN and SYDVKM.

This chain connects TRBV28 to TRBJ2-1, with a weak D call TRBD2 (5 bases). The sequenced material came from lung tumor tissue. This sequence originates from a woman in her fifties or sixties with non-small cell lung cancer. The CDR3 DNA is TGTGCCAGCCATGGAGGCCAGTGGAGCAATGAGCAGTTCTTC. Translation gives CASHGGQWSNEQFF.